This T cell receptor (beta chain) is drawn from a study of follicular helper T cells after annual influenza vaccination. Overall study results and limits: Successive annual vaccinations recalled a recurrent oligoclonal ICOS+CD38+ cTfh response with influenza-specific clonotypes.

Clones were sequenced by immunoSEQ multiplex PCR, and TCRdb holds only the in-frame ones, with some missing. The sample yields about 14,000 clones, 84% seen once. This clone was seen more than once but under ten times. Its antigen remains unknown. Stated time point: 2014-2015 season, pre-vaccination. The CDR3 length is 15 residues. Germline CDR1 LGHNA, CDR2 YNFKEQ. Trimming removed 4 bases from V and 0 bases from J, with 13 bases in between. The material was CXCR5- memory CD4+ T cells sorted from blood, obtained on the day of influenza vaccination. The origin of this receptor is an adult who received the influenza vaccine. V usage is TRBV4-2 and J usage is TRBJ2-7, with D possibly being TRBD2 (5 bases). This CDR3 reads CASSLARDNSYEQYF. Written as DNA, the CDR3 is TGTGCCAGCAGCCTAGCGAGAGACAACTCCTACGAGCAGTACTTC.